Listed below are T cell receptor beta chains from one sample, sequenced in a study of beta chain features in type 1 diabetes. TCRdb's table, derived via immunoSEQ multiplex PCR, lists solely in-frame clones and lacks some. The data contain some 900,000 clones, 17% of them singletons. Sequenced material: naive CD4+ T cells from blood. Source of these receptors: a young woman in good health. CDR3s include the opening cysteine and the closing phenylalanine or tryptophan. The D gene is left open where the match is weak. Size is omitted from some rows. Given values are once, few, many or a class for expanded clones.

D gene | clone size | J gene | V gene | CDR3 DNA | CDR3 protein
TRBD2 | - | TRBJ2-1 | TRBV5-1 | TGCGCCAGCAGCTTGGGGACTAGCGGATACAATGAGCAGTTCTTC | CASSLGTSGYNEQFF
TRBD1 | few | TRBJ2-7 | TRBV15 | TGTGCCACCAGAACACCGGGACAGGGTGTCCGCGTAAAAGGTGAGAGCTACGAGCAGTACTTC | CATRTPGQGVRVKGESYEQYF
- | few | TRBJ1-1 | TRBV10-3 | TGTGCCATCAGTGAGTCGAAGGGGCTTGGAAAGAACACTGAAGCTTTCTTT | CAISESKGLGKNTEAFF
- | few | TRBJ2-7 | TRBV9 | TGTGCCAGCAGCGCGAGGGACGGCCCGGGCGAGCAGTACTTC | CASSARDGPGEQYF
- | - | TRBJ2-6 | TRBV10-3 | TGTGCCACCGGGGGTTCCGCGGGGACTGGGGCCAACGTCCTGACTTTC | CATGGSAGTGANVLTF
TRBD2 | - | TRBJ2-1 | TRBV4-2 | TGTGCCAGCAGCCAACCCGGGACTAGCGGGAGCGGTGAGCAGTTCTTC | CASSQPGTSGSGEQFF
- | - | TRBJ1-4 | TRBV15 | TGTGCCACCAGGGTCCAGGGTAATGAAAAACTGTTTTTT | CATRVQGNEKLFF
- | few | TRBJ2-5 | TRBV7-2 | TGTGCCAGCAGCTTAGTGCGCACCTTGGGGGAGACCCAGTACTTC | CASSLVRTLGETQYF
- | - | TRBJ2-7 | TRBV2 | TGTGCCAGCAGTGAGATTTCCTACGAGCAGTACTTC | CASSEISYEQYF
- | few | TRBJ2-1 | TRBV7-3 | TGTGCCAGCAGCTTAACTACCAGCTCCTACAATGAGCAGTTCTTC | CASSLTTSSYNEQFF
- | few | TRBJ2-3 | TRBV29-1 | TGCAGCGTTGAAGGGGTACAGGGCACAGATACGCAGTATTTT | CSVEGVQGTDTQYF
- | - | TRBJ1-4 | TRBV7-2 | TGTGCCAGCAGCCGAACTAACTATAATGAAAAACTGTTTTTT | CASSRTNYNEKLFF
- | few | TRBJ2-5 | TRBV19 | TGTGCCAGTAGGGTCCACAGCAACCAAGAGACCCAGTACTTC | CASRVHSNQETQYF
- | few | TRBJ2-1 | TRBV6-5 | TGTGCCAGCAGTTACTCGGTCCTGAACAATGAGCAGTTCTTC | CASSYSVLNNEQFF
TRBD2 | - | TRBJ2-2 | TRBV4-1 | TGCGCCAGCAGCGCCCTAGCGGGAGTCGCCGGGGAGCTGTTTTTT | CASSALAGVAGELFF
- | - | TRBJ1-2 | TRBV5-1 | TGCGCCAGCAGCTTGGGGATTAACTATGGCTACACCTTC | CASSLGINYGYTF
- | few | TRBJ1-2 | TRBV5-4 | TGTGCCAGCAGCTTGCTGGCAGGTCAATCCTATGGCTACACCTTC | CASSLLAGQSYGYTF
TRBD1 | - | TRBJ2-1 | TRBV5-4 | TGTGCCAGCAGCCTGGGACAGTTACCTCACAATGAGCAGTTCTTC | CASSLGQLPHNEQFF
- | few | TRBJ1-3 | TRBV10-3 | TGTGCCATCAGTGAGTCGACATACACCATATATTTT | CAISESTYTIYF
- | - | TRBJ2-7 | TRBV28 | TGTGCCAGCATCGGTAGACAACCCTACGAGCAGTACTTC | CASIGRQPYEQYF
- | - | TRBJ1-2 | TRBV11-2 | TGTGCCAGCAGCTCCCGGCCTCCCGACACCTTC | CASSSRPPDTF
- | few | TRBJ2-5 | TRBV7-8 | TGTGCCAGCAGCTTTGGGCCATTGGAACAGACCCAGTACTTC | CASSFGPLEQTQYF
TRBD2 | few | TRBJ2-1 | TRBV5-1 | TGCGCCAGCAGGCGAGCAGCGGGAGAACTGGGGCAGTTCTTC | CASRRAAGELGQFF
- | - | TRBJ1-1 | TRBV18 | TGTGCCAGCTCACCCCGGGGCGGAACTGAAGCTTTCTTT | CASSPRGGTEAFF
TRBD2 | few | TRBJ2-2 | TRBV9 | TGTGCCAGCAGCTACCTAGCGGGAGCTGGAGCCGGGGAGCTGTTTTTT | CASSYLAGAGAGELFF
- | - | TRBJ2-7 | TRBV21-1 | TGTGCCAGCAGCCCCGAGGGGTACTACGAGCAGTACTTC | CASSPEGYYEQYF
TRBD2 | - | TRBJ2-1 | TRBV7-2 | TGTGCCAGCAGCCGGCCCCGTGGGACTAGCGGGAGTGCTAGTGAGCAGTTCTTC | CASSRPRGTSGSASEQFF
- | few | TRBJ2-1 | TRBV28 | TGTGCCAGCAGTTTATGGGCCAACAATGAGCAGTTCTTC | CASSLWANNEQFF
- | - | TRBJ2-7 | TRBV5-5 | TGTGCCAGCAGCTTAGGACTAACCCTTACTGCCGAGCAGTACTTC | CASSLGLTLTAEQYF
TRBD2 | - | TRBJ2-2 | TRBV7-3 | TGTGCCAGCAGCTTAGCGGGAGCAAGGAACACCGGGGAGCTGTTTTTT | CASSLAGARNTGELFF
TRBD2 | - | TRBJ2-1 | TRBV2 | TGTGCCAGCAGTACTAGCGGGAGGGCTCGGGAGCAGTTCTTC | CASSTSGRAREQFF
TRBD2 | - | TRBJ2-1 | TRBV19 | TGTGCCAGTAGTATTTCGAGAAATAGCGGGAATGAGCAGTTCTTC | CASSISRNSGNEQFF
- | few | TRBJ2-1 | TRBV5-6 | TGTGCCAGCAGCTTGTCATATGAGCAGTTCTTC | CASSLSYEQFF
- | - | TRBJ2-7 | TRBV19 | TGTGCCAGTACCCCCTCGGGGGTCGGGGAGCAGTACTTC | CASTPSGVGEQYF
- | - | TRBJ2-7 | TRBV9 | TGTGCCAGCAGCGTTTCAGGGCAGGCCTACGAGCAGTACTTC | CASSVSGQAYEQYF
- | - | TRBJ1-2 | TRBV4-1 | TGCGCCAGCAGCCAAGATCACCAGGGGTATGGCTACACCTTC | CASSQDHQGYGYTF
TRBD1 | few | TRBJ2-7 | TRBV2 | TGTGCCAGCAGGAGGACAGGGAGGTTCGAGCAGTACTTC | CASRRTGRFEQYF
- | few | TRBJ2-7 | TRBV5-6 | TGTGCCAGCAGCCTGCAGGGGAAAGACTACGAGCAGTACTTC | CASSLQGKDYEQYF
TRBD1 | few | TRBJ1-1 | TRBV2 | TGTGCCAGCAGACCCGGACAGGGAGTCACTGAAGCTTTCTTT | CASRPGQGVTEAFF
TRBD2 | few | TRBJ2-3 | TRBV29-1 | TGCAGCGTTGAGGGAGGGACTAGCCCACCGAGCACAGATACGCAGTATTTT | CSVEGGTSPPSTDTQYF
- | - | TRBJ2-3 | TRBV18 | TGTGCCAGCTCACCACAGGGCGGTTCGGATACGCAGTATTTT | CASSPQGGSDTQYF
- | - | TRBJ2-5 | TRBV4-3 | TGCGCCAGCAGGCCAAGTGTAACAGGGCGAGAGACCCAGTACTTC | CASRPSVTGRETQYF